The source of this T cell receptor (beta chain) is a study of response to subunit inactivated influenza vaccine. General observations from the study: There was a suggestion from the authors that each seasonal influenza vaccination recruits few new T cells.

TCRdb re-called the RT-PCR reads with MiXCR, one entry per CDR3 protein. The sample lists approximately 570,000 distinct CDR3 sequences; about 8% were seen once. With regard to this clonotype: Its antigen is undetermined.

Sample: PBMCs from blood, taken around 25 months after vaccination. The sequence came from a man aged 45 to 75 who received an inactivated influenza vaccine.

CDR3 region: CASSQGPSIEETQYF. In DNA, the CDR3 is TGTGCCAGCAGCCAAGGACCAAGCATCGAAGAGACCCAGTACTTC. The chain combines TRBV4-2 with TRBJ2-5; D is ambiguous. CDR3 length: 15 residues. The germline V and J ends were trimmed by 1 base and 3 bases, with 12 bases remaining between them. CDR1 LGHNA and CDR2 YNFKEQ come from the germline V gene.